The text below deals with one TCR beta chain. Germline-derived CDR1 and CDR2 are MNHNY and SVGAGI (reference sequence). Trimming left V 2 bases short and J 0 bases short, with 11 bases between. CDR3 length: 16 residues. The sample is drawn from a study of lymphopenia after photon versus proton radiotherapy. The repertoire was sequenced with immunoSEQ multiplex PCR; TCRdb's copy has only in-frame clones and lacks some. Seen here are over 50,000 clones, about 90% observed once, and the top ten hold less than 2.5%. The chain couples TRBV6-6 to TRBJ2-1, with D perhaps TRBD2 (7 bases). The TCR was taken from a man aged 35 to 55 with gastric cancer. The sequences come from peripheral blood, collected from a patient treated with photon-based radiotherapy. The CDR3: CASSYGAGASYNEQFF. The CDR3 region has the DNA TGTGCCAGCAGTTACGGGGCGGGGGCCTCCTACAATGAGCAGTTCTTC.